The 4 T cell receptor beta chains below were found in one sample sequenced in a study of cytomegalovirus exposure and HLA in healthy donors. Primers for the PCR totalled 60 Vbeta and 13 Jbeta. The table came from immunoSEQ multiplex PCR; TCRdb's copy has only in-frame clones and leaves some out. The sample yields approximately 210,000 clones, over 75% seen once. What was sequenced was PBMCs. These receptors originate from a man aged 18 to 35 in good health and CMV-seronegative.

The chain's CDR3 is CASSPTGDTEAFF. CDR3 coding DNA: TGTGCCAGCAGCCCGACGGGGGACACTGAAGCTTTCTTT. This chain connects TRBV7-9 to TRBJ1-1; D perhaps matches TRBD1 (5 bases). Germline V gives CDR1 SEHNR, CDR2 FQNEAQ (reference sequence). V was cut by 5 bases and J by 3 bases, with 10 bases left in between. The CDR3 has 13 amino acids.

The chain links TRBV5-6 to TRBJ2-7, with D perhaps matching TRBD1 (5 bases). The CDR3 has 13 amino acids. Per germline, CDR1 SGHDT and CDR2 YYEEEE. Deletions cut 0 bases from V and 5 bases from J, with 9 bases between. CDR3 loop: CASSLGGPDEQYF. As DNA, the CDR3 is TGTGCCAGCAGCTTGGGGGGCCCGGACGAGCAGTACTTC.

The rearrangement uses TRBV29-1 and TRBJ2-3; D possibly corresponds to TRBD2 (7 bases). This CDR3 has 14 amino acids. The germline V gene has CDR1 SQVTM and CDR2 ANQGSEA. V was trimmed by 7 bases and J by 3 bases, leaving 17 bases between them. DNA for the CDR3: TGCAGCGCCGAGGGGGGGTTAGTGACAGATACGCAGTATTTT. The encoded protein is CSAEGGLVTDTQYF.

The gene calls are TRBV11-2 and TRBJ2-5; 11 bases map to TRBD2. CDR3 length equals 16 residues. Germline CDR1 is SGHAT and CDR2 is FQNNGV. The ends lost 4 bases at V and 5 bases at J; junction bases unmatched: 9. Here the CDR3 DNA reads TGTGCCAGCAGCTGGGCCACTAGCGGGGGAGGGGAGACCCAGTACTTC. Residues: CASSWATSGGGETQYF. The complete variable domain, with remaining parts taken from reference TRBV11-2 and TRBJ2-5, reads EAGVAQSPRYKIIEKRQSVAFWCNPISGHATLYWYQQILGQGPKLLIQFQNNGVVDDSQLPKDRFSAERLKGVDSTLKIQPAKLEDSAVYLCASSWATSGGGETQYFGPGTRLLVL.